The clone carrying this TCR beta chain was observed many times. Its target is unknown. Amplified TCR beta CDR3 regions came from RNA transcripts. With the HTBI primer set, the TCR CDR3 went through a first round of RT-PCR. TCRdb processed the multiplex PCR reads anew with MiXCR; each CDR3 protein has one entry. The sample has about 180,000 distinct CDR3 sequences, about a sixth seen once. This sample was taken from a study of T cells in Graves' hyperthyroidism and ophthalmopathy. Study-level findings and limits: Expanded thyroid clonotypes (above 0.001) were mostly also found in blood.

Trimming cost V 4 bases and J 8 bases, with 17 bases left between them. CDR3 length: 14 amino acids. Germline assignment: CDR1 SGHTA and CDR2 FQGTGA. The gene calls are TRBV7-3 and TRBJ1-2; perhaps TRBD1 as D (6 bases). This receptor was identified in a woman aged 45 to 65 with Graves' hyperthyroidism. The sequencing input was blood. The CDR3 is CASSSTKAGEGYTF. The CDR3 nucleotides read TGTGCCAGCAGCTCAACAAAGGCAGGGGAGGGCTACACCTTC.